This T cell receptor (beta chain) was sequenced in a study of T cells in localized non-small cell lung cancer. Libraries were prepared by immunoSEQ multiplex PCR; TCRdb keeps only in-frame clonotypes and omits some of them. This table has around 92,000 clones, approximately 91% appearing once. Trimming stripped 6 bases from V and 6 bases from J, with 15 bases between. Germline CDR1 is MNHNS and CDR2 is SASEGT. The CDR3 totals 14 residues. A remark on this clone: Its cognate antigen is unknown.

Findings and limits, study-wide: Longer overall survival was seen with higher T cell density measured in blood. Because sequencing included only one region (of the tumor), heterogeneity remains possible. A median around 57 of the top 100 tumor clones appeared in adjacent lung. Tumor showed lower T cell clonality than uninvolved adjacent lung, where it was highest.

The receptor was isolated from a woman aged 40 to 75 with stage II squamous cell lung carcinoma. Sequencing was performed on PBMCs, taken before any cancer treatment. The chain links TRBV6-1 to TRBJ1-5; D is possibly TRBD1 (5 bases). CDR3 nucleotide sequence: TGTGCCAGCAGCGGTGACAGAAGGGCTCAGCCCCAGCATTTT. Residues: CASSGDRRAQPQHF.